Listed below are T cell receptor beta chains from one sample, sequenced in a study of shared clonotypes between healthy human individuals. The repertoire was sequenced with immunoSEQ multiplex PCR; TCRdb's copy has only in-frame clones and lacks some. The sample includes over a million clones, roughly 80% of them seen just once. Sequenced: memory CD4+ T cells sorted from blood. The receptors derive from a man younger than 30 in good health. Each CDR3 is given with its conserved first and last residue. The size of a clone is reported for some rows only, either as once, few or many, or as a class for expanded clones.

v_call,clone_size,cdr3_length,j_call,cdr3_aa
TRBV9,few,14,TRBJ2-5,CASSSYGGKETQYF
TRBV15,-,17,TRBJ2-7,CATSRSPSGGSLYEQYF
TRBV29-1,-,13,TRBJ2-7,CSVAGEGSYEQYF
TRBV27,-,16,TRBJ2-2,CASSLEWTPYTGELFF
TRBV7-2,once,16,TRBJ2-7,CASSFKGTSGRDEQYF
TRBV5-1,-,14,TRBJ1-6,CASSLGGLGSPLHF
TRBV4-1,-,18,TRBJ2-2,CASSPRDRGLSNTGELFF
TRBV2,few,15,TRBJ2-3,CASSSDRASTDTQYF
TRBV5-1,-,16,TRBJ2-3,CASNLGLAGAKDTQYF
TRBV30,few,11,TRBJ1-2,CAWRGNYGYTF
TRBV5-1,-,15,TRBJ1-1,CASSYQQGSNTEAFF
TRBV30,-,14,TRBJ1-6,CAWSVAGTVSPLHF
TRBV6-5,-,14,TRBJ2-2,CASRRDSGTGELFF
TRBV5-1,-,16,TRBJ2-1,CASSLTAGALGNEQFF
TRBV7-6,once,13,TRBJ1-5,CASSLAGEQPQHF
TRBV30,few,17,TRBJ1-1,CAWKPHGTGSMNTEAFF
TRBV7-8,-,14,TRBJ2-5,CASTPWGTQETQYF
TRBV29-1,-,12,TRBJ1-2,CSVATANYGYTF
TRBV5-6,few,14,TRBJ1-5,CASSSSASGQPQHF
TRBV7-2,-,16,TRBJ2-3,CASSLRPSGLTDTQYF
TRBV28,-,17,TRBJ1-5,CASSPHAGQGTNQPQHF
TRBV29-1,-,13,TRBJ1-2,CSVGAGVIYGYTF
TRBV30,-,13,TRBJ1-1,CAWSVGVGTEAFF
TRBV4-1,-,16,TRBJ1-1,CASSQDIVGILTEAFF
TRBV2,few,14,TRBJ2-7,CASRESRTGYEQYF
TRBV6-6,-,16,TRBJ2-5,CASSSRNRQGQETQYF
TRBV12-5,-,18,TRBJ2-1,CASGLVLADPSSYNEQFF
TRBV7-2,-,12,TRBJ2-1,CASSKYWAEQFF
TRBV5-1,once,15,TRBJ1-1,CASSLEGARNTEAFF
TRBV6-5,once,14,TRBJ1-2,CASSLTDTGYGYTF
TRBV20-1,few,11,TRBJ1-1,CSARPNTEAFF
TRBV6-1,-,15,TRBJ1-5,CASRLLGGSNQPQHF
TRBV7-9,-,15,-,CASSPRAGGRYEQYF
TRBV10-2,-,14,TRBJ2-7,CASRRAGSSYEQYF
TRBV4-3,once,16,TRBJ2-2,CASSQEKGLGAGELFF
TRBV28,-,17,TRBJ2-2,CASIVAGLAAHTGELFF
TRBV18,-,15,TRBJ1-1,CASSPQTIGNTEAFF
TRBV19,few,14,TRBJ1-6,CASRRTLDNSPLHF
TRBV27,-,15,TRBJ2-4,CASRSLGQGINIQYF